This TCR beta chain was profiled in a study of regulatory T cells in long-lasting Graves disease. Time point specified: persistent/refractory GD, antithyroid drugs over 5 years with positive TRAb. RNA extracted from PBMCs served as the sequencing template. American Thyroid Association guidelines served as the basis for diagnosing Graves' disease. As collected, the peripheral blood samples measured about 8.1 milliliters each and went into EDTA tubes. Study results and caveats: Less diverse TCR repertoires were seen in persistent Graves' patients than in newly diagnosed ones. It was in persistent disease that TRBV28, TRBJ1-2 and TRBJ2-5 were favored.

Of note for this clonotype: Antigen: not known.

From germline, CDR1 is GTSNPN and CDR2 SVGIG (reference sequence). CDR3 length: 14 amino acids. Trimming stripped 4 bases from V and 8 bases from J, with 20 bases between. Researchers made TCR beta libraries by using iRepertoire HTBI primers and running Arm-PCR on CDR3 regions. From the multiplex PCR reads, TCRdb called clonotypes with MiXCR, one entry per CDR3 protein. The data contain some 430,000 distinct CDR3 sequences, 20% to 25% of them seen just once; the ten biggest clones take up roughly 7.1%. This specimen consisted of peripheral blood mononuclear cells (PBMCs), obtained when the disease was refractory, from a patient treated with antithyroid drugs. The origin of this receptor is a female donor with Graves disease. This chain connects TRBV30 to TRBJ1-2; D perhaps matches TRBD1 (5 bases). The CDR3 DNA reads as TGTGCCTGGATACCGGGACTGAGGGCTGGGGGCTACACCTTC. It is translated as CAWIPGLRAGGYTF.